Sequencing of this T cell receptor (beta chain) was carried out in a study of blood T cells in healthy people across ages. A note on this clonotype: Its antigen remains unknown.

The CDR3 totals 14 residues. With 0 bases clipped from V and 3 bases from J, the junction kept 0 bases outside the gene matches. Germline CDR1 reads MNHEY; CDR2 reads SVGEGT. Each donor supplied ten milliliters of peripheral blood. Alongside a J-beta primer mix, a sample-barcoded 5' primer served in a second PCR lasting roughly 6 to 12 cycles. Every individual sample yielded 3 million or more paired-end reads (each containing CDR3). Each CDR3 protein is one row after TCRdb ran MiXCR on the 5' RACE reads. Here the sample spans 1.5 million to 2 million distinct CDR3 sequences, roughly two fifths being singletons. Whole-study results and caveats: Naive CD4+ cell counts and diversity both ran higher in long-lived than in aged donors. A strong correlation was found between TCR beta diversity and the percentage of naive T cells.

This sequence was found in a human donor in good health. The sample comprised blood. This sequence joins TRBV6-2 or TRBV6-3 and TRBJ1-2, with TRBD1 matching 8 bases. The DNA of the CDR3 is TGTGCCAGCAGTTACTCGACAGGGGACTATGGCTACACCTTC. It translates to CASSYSTGDYGYTF.